This TCR beta chain comes out of a study of shared clonotypes between healthy human individuals. Sequencing was at deep level. Method: immunoSEQ multiplex PCR; TCRdb's copy keeps in-frame clones and lacks some. The sample lists more than 850,000 clones; about 80% were seen once. Germline lookup yields CDR1 LNHDA and CDR2 SQIVND (reference sequence). The V end lost 7 bases, the J end lost 7 bases, and 20 bases lay between the germline ends. The CDR3 totals 14 residues. Input material: memory CD4+ T cells from PBMCs. Subset meaning: CD45RA-negative fraction. V is TRBV19 and J is TRBJ2-7; the D is unclear. The sequence derives from a man between 18 and 29 years old in good health. Some clones in this sample may be carry-over from other donors' samples. The CDR3 nucleotides are TGTGCCAGTACCGACGGTCCCCCTTGGGTGGAGCAGTACTTC. Translated, it gives CASTDGPPWVEQYF.